Sequencing of this TCR beta chain was carried out in a study of cytomegalovirus exposure and HLA in healthy donors (dated by TCRdb to 2016 to 2017). Some background on the complete study: In an earlier analysis of approximately 640 of the donors, about 260 Gb of sequence data and just under 120 million unique TCR beta sequences from 180 million or so T cells were reported. An early release that covered 640 HLA-typed donors contained 300 to 350 gigabases of sequencing data and tens of millions of unique TCR sequences. The genetic ancestry cluster associated with self-reported Caucasian donors included 65% to 90% of the 300 to 400 genotyped donors. The study was designed to test whether signatures of past pathogen exposure could be identified by cataloging public T cell receptors. The T cell repertoires of some 700 subjects were profiled by immunosequencing and related to cytomegalovirus serostatus. In addition to the first cohort of 666 subjects, a separate validation cohort of approximately 130 different subjects was used. The study combined high-throughput TCR immunosequencing, statistical association of individual TCRs with disease status, and machine learning to predict cytomegalovirus infection status. To study patterns of TCR occurrence, a later analysis re-analyzed previously published TCR beta repertoires from 550 to 800 donors and added high-resolution HLA genotyping. The later analysis used no new phenotypic data to find candidate immune exposures, relying instead on TCR beta sequences and their occurrence across donors. To decide whether each TCR beta V gene segment behaved as functional or pseudogenic, an earlier analysis of some 540 of the donors relied on high-throughput TCR beta sequencing. Donor age, sex, ethnicity and CMV serostatus were compiled alongside the repertoire data. A later genetic analysis took genome-wide SNP genotypes for about 65% of the roughly 670 donors and used that subset as a discovery cohort. Every discovery cohort repertoire had been produced on one sequencing platform. Both class I and class II loci were covered by HLA typing, at four-digit resolution. The number of typed donors differed by locus: roughly 629-640 for A, B, C, DRB1 and DQB1; approximately 530 for DQA1; 600 to 610 for DPA1; and some 470 for DPB1. About five DR-DQ haplotypes were handled as single units for association and clustering, since linkage in the cohort was strong. Among 398 genotyped donors of the cohort, an average of around 250,000 unique TCR beta nucleotide sequences was sequenced per donor, of which roughly 17% were non-productive.

Libraries were constructed by the immunoSEQ multiplex PCR assay. A mixture of 60 forward primers for TCR Vbeta segments and 13 reverse primers for TCR Jbeta segments was used in the multiplex PCR. The CDR3 region of rearranged TCR beta genes was amplified from genomic DNA with a multiplex PCR assay. On the Illumina HiSeq System, the amplified TCR beta libraries were sequenced as 87-base-pair reads. The source study handled its data this way. A later analysis tallied tens of millions of unique TCR beta chains across the 660 or so repertoires, and around 12 million of those chains were shared by two or more donors. A nearest-neighbor algorithm error-corrected the raw reads and collapsed the reads into unique sequences, merging closely related sequences to remove PCR and sequencing errors. Alignment of CDR3 sequences to IMGT reference sequences was used to assign V, D and J gene segments. Each retained sequence needed at least a six-nucleotide match to both a V gene segment and a J gene segment. Rearrangements were called productive when the CDR3 lacked stop codons and stayed in frame with V and J; all others were non-productive. CDR3 was defined according to IMGT convention as the region running from the second conserved V-encoded cysteine to the conserved J-encoded phenylalanine. The earlier analysis of 500 to 650 of the donors excluded any sequence lacking an unambiguous match to a single V gene segment. In an earlier analysis of about 590 of the donors, a V segment was called functional when productive rearrangements were above 56.7%, and segregating when the standard deviation between donors exceeded 5%. To diagnose cytomegalovirus status from the catalog of TCR beta chain sequences, a statistical classification framework was built. A later analysis assigned V and J genes by comparing TCR nucleotide sequences with IMGT/GENE-DB human TR gene sequences. The TCRdist pipeline was used in a later analysis to assign CDR3 sequences and most-parsimonious VDJ recombination scenarios. In a later analysis, every TCR beta chain was defined by the combination of its CDR3 amino acid sequence and its V-gene family, and reads without a unique V-gene family were dropped. A later analysis removed over 500 highly shared, low-generation-probability nucleotide sequences to deal with suspected cross-contamination and a sequencing artifact. In a later analysis, a clonal expansion index was calculated for each public chain from normalized within-repertoire ranks of inferred template counts. In a later analysis, generation probabilities were computed with a VDJ recombination model fitted to out-of-frame rearrangements, and the resulting probabilities were checked against IGoR. Hypergeometric tests were used in a later analysis to score TCR-TCR, TCR-HLA and TCR-CMV co-occurrence, with a repertoire-size bias correction applied to the TCR pairs. To estimate false discovery rates, a later analysis permuted the HLA or CMV assignments 20 times. In a later analysis, co-occurring TCRs were grouped using DBSCAN, and TCRdist sequence similarity was added for clustering within HLA-allele-positive subsets. For co-occurrence clustering, repertoires with fewer than 30,000 or more than 120,000 public chains were excluded, along with five or six repertoires with anomalous nucleotide sharing. The clones in this table, taken by TCRdb from immuneACCESS, are in-frame only. Not every clone is retained; where verified, under half of the shortfall comes from an unresolved V gene, and the cause of the rest is unknown. That table is the source of V, J and clone size, and D and trimming were worked out from the DNA. The sample table contains some 150,000 clones; only one count was recorded for 82% of them. Roughly 8% of the sample belongs to the ten largest clones.

Here V drops 6 bases and J drops 5 bases, and the junction holds 8 bases not matched to any gene. There are 14 amino acids in the CDR3, from cysteine to phenylalanine inclusive. Here the CDR3 DNA is all that survives: 42 bases in frame from base 1. The germline V gene specifies SGHTA as CDR1 and FQGNSA as CDR2. The cohort was made up of about 670 healthy bone marrow donors. At the time of sampling, all cohort members were nominally healthy, though unrecorded immune exposures were likely present. The donor was CMV seropositive and was included in the group of around 300 seropositive cohort members. A peripheral blood sample was collected from each donor, and TCR beta sequencing was performed on peripheral blood mononuclear cells. The Qiagen DNeasy Blood Extraction Kit was used to extract genomic DNA from the blood cell samples. This clone was counted a few times. What this receptor recognizes is not known. Base qualities are not at hand, and no much larger clone is one base apart.

The full study reports these points: An earlier analysis of approximately 540 of the donors showed that most TCR beta V segments appeared in productive rearrangements either about 90% or about 30% of the time, which broadly matched IMGT annotations. A cluster of highly shared sequence variants was judged likely to be a technical artifact of the sequencing pipeline. Across donors, most TCR sequences were observed very rarely, whereas some public TCRs were present in many individuals. A few of the identified cytomegalovirus-associated TCR beta chains were confirmed in vitro to be specific for cytomegalovirus antigens. Strong co-occurrence of HLA alleles, especially DR and DQ, made assigning TCR associations to individual alleles difficult. In the study, 150 to 200 TCR beta chains were listed as associated with cytomegalovirus. Because HLA typing was missing for some donors at each locus, association tests included only the typed subset. CMV serostatus was the only immune exposure information available for the cohort. According to a later genetic analysis, donors in an Asian-associated ancestry cluster had fewer N-insertions in productive TCRs than the approximately 670-donor mean. In a later analysis, TCR association rates were found to vary across HLA loci, with the most associated TCRs seen for DRB1 alleles and the fewest for HLA-C alleles. A later analysis found that most CMV-associated TCR beta chains appeared HLA-restricted, with HLA associations seemingly driven largely by CMV exposure. In a later analysis, several top co-occurrence clusters were reported to appear linked to parvovirus B19, influenza, CMV and Epstein-Barr virus. A later analysis found that HLA-associated TCR beta chains were more clonally expanded and had lower generation probabilities than equally common non-associated chains. The authors suggested that the approach could potentially be generalized to other disease states and immunological phenotypes. About 17 rarely observed V segments, including chromosome 9 orphons, were excluded from the earlier analysis of just under 600 of the donors because counts were too low. Linkage disequilibrium might explain the correlated functional status among segregating V segments, but an unknown experimental factor could not be ruled out. Specific HLA alleles were associated with more than 15,000 TCR beta sequences at a false discovery rate of 0.05 in a later analysis. In a later genetic analysis, a missense DCLRE1C variant was associated with V-gene and J-gene trimming of TCR beta chains, and the association was replicated in an independent cohort. A further reported finding was that TCR beta sequences accurately predicted the HLA-A and HLA-B alleles for most subjects in the first cohort. Some IMGT-functional V segments, including TRBV6-2 and TRBV6-3, could not be distinguished by the 87-base-pair reads and were therefore excluded. Only TCR beta chains were sequenced in this cohort, and the absence of alpha or paired-chain data limited detectable features. Roughly uniform sequencing depth across donors was assumed in presence/absence analyses, although this assumption may not hold. The classifier was reported to diagnose cytomegalovirus status with high specificity and sensitivity in both the original cohort and the validation cohort.

The TCR originated in a woman aged 45 to 65 in good health and CMV-seropositive. The chain is assembled from TRBV7-2 and TRBJ2-5, with 8 middle bases fitting TRBD1. The source material was PBMCs. This receptor has the CDR3 CASSSDRVVETQYF. The DNA sequence is as follows: TGTGCCAGCAGTTCGGACAGGGTTGTGGAGACCCAGTACTTC.